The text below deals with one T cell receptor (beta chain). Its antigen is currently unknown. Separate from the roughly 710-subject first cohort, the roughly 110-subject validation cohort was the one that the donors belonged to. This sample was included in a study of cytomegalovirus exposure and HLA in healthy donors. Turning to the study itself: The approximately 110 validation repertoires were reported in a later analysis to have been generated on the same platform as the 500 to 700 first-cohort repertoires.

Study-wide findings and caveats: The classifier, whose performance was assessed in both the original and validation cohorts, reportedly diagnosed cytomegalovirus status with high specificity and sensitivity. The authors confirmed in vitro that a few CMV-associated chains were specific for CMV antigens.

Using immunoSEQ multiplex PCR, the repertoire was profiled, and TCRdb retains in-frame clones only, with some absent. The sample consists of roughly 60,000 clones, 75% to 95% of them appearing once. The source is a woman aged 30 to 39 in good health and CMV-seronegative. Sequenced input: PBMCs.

The CDR3 spells CASSIEAGVNYNEQFF. The CDR3 bases are TGTGCCAGTAGTATAGAGGCGGGAGTCAACTACAATGAGCAGTTCTTC. The V call is TRBV19, the J call TRBJ2-1; TRBD2 aligns across 7 bases. The germline V gene has CDR1 LNHDA and CDR2 SQIVND (reference sequence). The junction had 5 bases not matched to a gene; V was cut back by 0 bases and J by 3 bases. The CDR3 length is 16 residues.